The clone carrying this T cell receptor (beta chain) came up once. Its matching antigen is unknown. This entry belongs to a study of T cell therapy after organ transplantation. Findings and caveats of the study: Lower pretherapy CD8 clonality went with larger post-therapy fold change. In nonresponders, reduced coverage from low CD8+ yield may limit detected expansions.

TCRdb keeps only in-frame clones here, not all; method: immunoSEQ multiplex PCR. The table includes about 48,000 clones, about 95% detected once. Drug-resistant or recurrent cytomegalovirus affected these solid-organ transplant recipient patients. V was pared by 6 bases and J by 2 bases, with 10 bases between. The CDR3 is 13 amino acids. Germline V CDR1 and CDR2: SNHLY, FYNNEI. The sequenced sample was CD8+ T cells from blood, obtained before autologous CMV-specific T cell therapy. The receptor was derived from a human patient who had received a solid organ transplant and had CMV disease. This chain joins TRBV2 and TRBJ2-5; D unclear. The CDR3 loop is CASREPLQETQYF. The CDR3 DNA is TGTGCCAGCAGAGAGCCATTACAAGAGACCCAGTACTTC.